A single sample gave rise to the 2 T cell receptor beta chains below, sequenced in a study of identical twins. MiXCR was run by TCRdb on the 5' RACE reads, yielding one entry per CDR3 protein. The profile shows approximately 680,000 distinct CDR3 sequences, less than 9% of them singletons. This same sample was also taken into another study, of yellow fever vaccine responses in identical twins.

The specimen was PBMCs. The receptors stem from a woman younger than 35 in good health.

This clonotype was seen many times. This chain links TRBV12-3 or TRBV12-4 with TRBJ1-5; no clear D. CDR3 length: 14 amino acids. V was trimmed by 3 bases and J by 7 bases, leaving 13 bases between them. DNA of the CDR3: TGTGCCAGCAGTTTGAGGGATCCATGGCAGCCCCAGCATTTT. Translation: CASSLRDPWQPQHF.

The J gene is TRBJ2-7, the V gene TRBV28; 7 bases match TRBD1. The germline gives CDR1 MDHEN, CDR2 SYDVKM. CDR3 length equals 15 residues. Trimming at V came to 7 bases and at J to 5 bases, leaving 14 bases not matched to a gene. The CDR3 reads CASKFRQGEFHEQYV. The CDR3, as DNA: TGTGCCAGCAAATTTCGGCAGGGGGAGTTTCACGAGCAGTACGTC.